This T cell receptor beta chain was profiled in a study of blood T cell repertoires in COVID-19. Study information: Samples representing acute and convalescent COVID-19 were sourced from the United States, Italy and Spain. Nucleic acid was either cDNA or gDNA, and it came from T cells, B-cell-depleted T cells, or PBMCs.

Using immunoSEQ multiplex PCR, the repertoire was profiled, and TCRdb retains in-frame clones only, with some absent. The sample carries over 50,000 clones, approximately 80% recorded once. This clone has just one count. This study enrolled people aged 18 to 89 from roughly 24 US geographic areas. Cohort allocation depended upon clinical history that participants reported. The receptor's source is a woman in her forties with acute COVID-19. The material sequenced was PBMCs or T cells enriched from blood (not recorded which).

The CDR3 bases are TGCGCCAGCAGCTTCAATACAGATACGCAGTATTTT. Translating it yields CASSFNTDTQYF. This rearrangement joins TRBV5-1 to TRBJ2-3; D not resolved. Trimming took 2 bases from V and 3 from J, leaving 4 bases between them. From germline, CDR1 is SGHRS and CDR2 YFSETQ. The CDR3 contains 12 residues.